This T cell receptor beta chain was sequenced for a study of OX40 agonist ivuxolimab in advanced cancers. About the study as a whole: Ivuxolimab was an agonistic, fully human IgG2 monoclonal antibody directed against OX40 (CD134), a costimulatory receptor. Intravenous ivuxolimab was administered to patients every 2 weeks at six dose levels: 0.01, 0.1, 0.3, 1.5, 3 and 10 mg/kg. Of the approximately 50 dose-escalation patients, hepatocellular carcinoma was present in about 20, melanoma in some 15, renal cell carcinoma in 9 and head and neck cancer in 9. In the dose-escalation cohort, roughly 80% of patients were male, and the mean age was approximately 60 years, with a range of roughly 23 to 85. Patients were allowed to have had prior anti-PD-1, anti-PD-L1 or anti-CTLA-4 therapy, and about 40% of the dose-escalation patients had been treated with checkpoint inhibitors. Partial responses were achieved by three dose-escalation patients, of whom one had hepatocellular carcinoma and two had cutaneous melanoma. Peripheral TCRbeta sequencing aimed to test whether ivuxolimab altered TCR sequence diversity and caused clonal T-cell expansion. The paper reports the monotherapy dose-escalation portion (N of about 52 patients) of the phase I ivuxolimab trial.

About this clone: Its binding antigen is unknown. Per-base quality was not reported, and no clone a single base away is much larger than it.

The CDR3 goes from the cysteine to the phenylalanine over 15 residues. Just CDR3 DNA is preserved here, 45 bases in frame from base 1. Via the germline V gene, CDR1 is MDHEN and CDR2 SYDVKM. From V the trimming removes 5 bases and from J it removes 9 bases, while the gene matches leave 13 bases of the junction unaccounted for. The trial excluded patients who had a history of autoimmune disease or who were on systemic immunosuppression. Peripheral blood for TCR sequencing was collected from all dose cohorts at baseline, on cycle 4 day 1, and on cycle 7 day 1. The samples were taken from a phase I, first-in-human, multicenter, open-label dose-escalation trial of ivuxolimab. Adults with locally advanced or metastatic head and neck squamous cell, hepatocellular, melanoma or renal cell carcinoma were enrolled in the trial. Before TCR sequencing, CD4+ T cells and CD8+ T cells were sorted from peripheral blood as separate populations.

Genomic DNA was extracted from sorted cells for sequencing of the TCRbeta CDR3 region. The immunoSEQ Assay was used for sequencing of TCRbeta CDR3 regions. The table comes from immuneACCESS by way of TCRdb, which keeps in-frame sequences with V and J called. Part of the clones is missing from these tables; in studies checked, under half for an unresolved V gene and the rest for unknown reasons. The sample data list approximately 86,000 clones, and approximately 90% of these were observed just once. The biggest ten clones account for less than 0.35% of the sample. Broad study findings and their caveats: At doses of 0.1 to 3.0 mg/kg, clonal expansion of both CD4+ and CD8+ T cells in blood was seen between baseline and week 6. In the 0.1-3.0 mg/kg groups, partial responders had among the lowest normalized peripheral clonal expansion, particularly in CD8+ T cells. Low levels of normalized T-cell clonal expansion were also seen in some nonresponding patients. After ivuxolimab, expanded clones were on average more numerous among CD8+ T cells than among CD4+ T cells. The antigen specificity of the peripheral T cells that underwent clonal expansion was not determined.

This TCR was sampled from an adult with an advanced solid tumor such as melanoma, head and neck, liver or kidney cancer. Here the chain combines TRBV28 and TRBJ2-5, with 9 central nucleotides matching TRBD2. The sample in question was CD4+ or CD8+ T cells sorted from blood, obtained in a trial of the OX40 agonist ivuxolimab. The nucleotide sequence reads as follows: TGTGCCAGCAGTCTGGGACTAGCCTCCCTCGGGGCCCAGTACTTC. It is translated as CASSLGLASLGAQYF.